Presented here are 18 T cell receptor beta chains from one specimen sequenced in a study of blood T cell repertoires in COVID-19. Sequenced by immunoSEQ multiplex PCR; TCRdb stores in-frame clones only, minus some. The sample gives more than 250,000 clones, nearly 90% of which show up once; under 6% is in the top ten. The specimen was PBMCs or T cells enriched from blood (not recorded which). Receptors were obtained from a woman aged 30 to 39 who had recovered from COVID-19.

V usage is TRBV10-3 and J usage is TRBJ1-3; TRBD1 aligns across 7 bases. The germline V gene encodes CDR1 ENHRY and CDR2 SYGVKD. V trimming: 10 bases; J trimming: 3 bases; junction bases outside the gene matches: 9. The length of the CDR3 is 14 residues. The CDR3 coding sequence is TGTGCCACCCTGCCCCCAGGGGGTGGAAACACCATATATTTT. Translated, it gives CATLPPGGGNTIYF.

The genes are TRBV13 and TRBJ2-7; D gene uncertain. The CDR3 sequence is 13 residues long. The V end was cut by 3 bases, the J end by 6 bases, with 12 bases between. Germline V gene lookup returns CDR1 PRHDT and CDR2 FYEKMQ (reference sequence). This chain's CDR3 is CASSFSGLGEQYF. The CDR3 nucleotides are TGTGCCAGCAGCTTCTCAGGCTTGGGCGAGCAGTACTTC.

The chain couples TRBV7-2 to TRBJ1-1; D is perhaps TRBD1 (5 bases). Germline loops: CDR1 SGHTA, CDR2 FQGNSA. This CDR3 comprises 15 residues. V dropped 1 base and J dropped 1 base, with 10 bases sitting between them. CDR3 sequence: CASSLGWGGNTEAFF. The DNA for the CDR3 is TGTGCCAGCAGCTTAGGATGGGGGGGGAACACTGAAGCTTTCTTT.

This sequence joins TRBV7-2 and TRBJ2-7; 9 positions agree with TRBD2. The CDR3 spans 16 residues. With V trimmed by 2 bases and J by 4 bases, 9 bases remained unmatched. Germline CDR1 and CDR2: SGHTA and FQGNSA. CDR3 in amino acids: CASSLTPAGGSYEQYF. CDR3 sequence (DNA): TGTGCCAGCAGCTTAACCCCAGCGGGGGGTTCGTACGAGCAGTACTTC.

This chain links TRBV5-1 with TRBJ2-3; D gene unclear. Germline CDR1 SGHRS, CDR2 YFSETQ. This CDR3 has 13 residues. With 0 bases removed from V and 5 bases from J, the gap between germline ends came to 7 bases. The CDR3 bases are TGCGCCAGCAGCTTGGACCCCGGAGATACGCAGTATTTT. It specifies CASSLDPGDTQYF.

The rearrangement uses TRBV7-3 and TRBJ2-7; 7 bases agree with TRBD1. V lost 3 bases and J lost 3; bases outside the gene matches: 2. Germline CDR1 and CDR2: SGHTA and FQGTGA. The CDR3 spans 13 residues. CDR3 DNA: TGTGCCAGCAGCTTGGCAGGGGGCTACGAGCAGTACTTC. Translating gives CASSLAGGYEQYF.

The chain combines TRBV3-1 (or the pseudogene TRBV3-2) with TRBJ2-7, with 10 bases lining up with TRBD2. Trimming took 4 bases from V and 0 from J; bases not matched to a gene: 6. Germline lookup yields CDR1 LGHDT and CDR2 YNNKEL (reference sequence). The CDR3 consists of 16 residues. The CDR3 DNA reads TGTGCCAGCAGCCGGACCCTAGCGGGAGACTCCTACGAGCAGTACTTC. The encoded protein is CASSRTLAGDSYEQYF.

The V call is TRBV9, the J call TRBJ2-2; weak D call: TRBD1 (6 bases). Germline CDR1 is SGDLS and CDR2 is YYNGEE. The length of the CDR3 is 14 residues. V was pared by 2 bases and J by 4 bases, with 9 bases between. The CDR3 loop is CASSVTGSTGELFF. The CDR3 bases are TGTGCCAGCAGCGTCACAGGGTCCACCGGGGAGCTGTTTTTT. Full variable domain (missing parts from reference TRBV9 and TRBJ2-2): DSGVTQTPKHLITATGQRVTLRCSPRSGDLSVYWYQQSLDQGLQFLIQYYNGEERAKGNILERFSAQQFPDLHSELNLSSLELGDSALYFCASSVTGSTGELFFGEGSRLTVL.

CDR3 bases: TGTGCCACCCGCCACATGGGGAGGAACACTGAAGCTTTCTTT. Its protein is CATRHMGRNTEAFF. The chain recombines TRBV19 with TRBJ1-1; D not certain. The CDR3 extends over 14 amino acids. The germline V gene encodes CDR1 LNHDA and CDR2 SQIVND (reference sequence). With 10 bases removed from V and 1 base from J, the gap between germline ends came to 16 bases.

The genes are TRBV7-3 and TRBJ2-5; possibly TRBD1 for D (7 bases). From germline, CDR1 is SGHTA and CDR2 FQGTGA. There are 13 residues in the CDR3. The germline V and J ends were trimmed by 5 bases and 6 bases, with 13 bases remaining between them. The CDR3 is CASSTQGGKTQYF. CDR3 bases: TGTGCCAGCAGCACCCAGGGGGGAAAGACCCAGTACTTC.

The chain combines TRBV2 with TRBJ2-1, with D maybe TRBD1 (6 bases). The CDR3 contains 16 residues. The germline V gene encodes CDR1 SNHLY and CDR2 FYNNEI. Deletions cut 5 bases from V and 3 bases from J, with 17 bases between. The CDR3 region has the DNA TGTGCCAGCAGTTTTCCTCCGGGGACAATCTACAATGAGCAGTTCTTC. Protein sequence: CASSFPPGTIYNEQFF.

The J gene is TRBJ2-3, the V gene TRBV18; possibly TRBD1 for D (5 bases). V lost 5 bases and J 9 bases, leaving 15 bases between the germline ends. The CDR3 is made up of 13 amino acids. From germline, CDR1 is KGHSH and CDR2 LQKENI. The CDR3 region has the DNA TGTGCCAGCTCAACGGACACCTTTTCCACGCAGTATTTT. Translated: CASSTDTFSTQYF.

A remark on this clone: Different DNA sequences within this sample yield the same CDR3. The V and J genes are TRBV4-3 and TRBJ1-2; the match to TRBD1 covers 9 bases. The V segment lost 3 bases and the J segment 4 bases; nucleotides outside the gene matches: 3. The CDR3 has 14 residues. Germline CDR1 reads LGHNA; CDR2 reads YSLEER. CDR3 sequence: CASSQGQGSYGYTF. The CDR3 bases are TGCGCCAGCAGCCAGGGACAGGGCTCCTATGGCTACACCTTC.

The gene calls are TRBV4-1 and TRBJ2-3; 11 bases are a match to TRBD2. CDR1 and CDR2 (germline): MGHRA, YSYEKL. The CDR3 is 16 residues long. Trimming took 0 bases from V and 5 from J; bases not matched to a gene: 4. Here the CDR3 DNA reads TGCGCCAGCAGCCAAGATCTAGCGGGGGGAGGAGATACGCAGTATTTT. Encoded protein: CASSQDLAGGGDTQYF.

The V gene is TRBV7-5, the J gene TRBJ2-5; TRBD2 reflects the table's D call only, with no check against the DNA. TRBV7-5 corresponds to a pseudogene. The CDR3 totals 18 residues. CDR3 nucleotides: TGTGCCAGAAGCTTACGGGCTAGCGGGGGGCGTGACTTAGAGACCCAGTACTTC. Translated: CARSLRASGGRDLETQYF.

A single count supports this clone. The rearrangement joins TRBV7-3 to TRBJ2-1; 8 bases fit TRBD2. This CDR3 spans 16 amino acids. Germline loops: CDR1 SGHTA, CDR2 FQGTGA. V shed 5 bases and J 8 bases; nucleotides not matched to a gene: 14. The CDR3 loop reads CASSRGIAGYPHEQFF. In DNA form, the CDR3 reads TGTGCCAGCAGCCGTGGGATAGCGGGGTACCCCCATGAGCAGTTCTTC.

This clone appeared a few times. The CDR3: CASSSRQGPTSYAFF. The CDR3 DNA sequence: TGTGCCAGCAGTTCCCGACAGGGGCCTACCTCTTATGCTTTCTTT. The chain links TRBV6-6 to TRBJ1-1, with TRBD1 matching 8 bases. V was pared by 4 bases and J by 11 bases, with 15 bases of the junction left unmatched. The germline V gene encodes CDR1 MNHNY and CDR2 SVGAGI (reference sequence). There are 15 residues in the CDR3.

This chain connects TRBV18 to TRBJ1-5, with D perhaps TRBD1 (5 bases). CDR1 and CDR2 from the germline V gene are KGHSH and LQKENI. This CDR3 is built from 12 residues. The V gene lost 0 bases and the J gene lost 11 bases, with 8 bases spanning the gap. The CDR3: CASSPPGGSQHF. In nucleotides, the CDR3 is TGTGCCAGCTCACCACCCGGGGGATCCCAGCATTTT.